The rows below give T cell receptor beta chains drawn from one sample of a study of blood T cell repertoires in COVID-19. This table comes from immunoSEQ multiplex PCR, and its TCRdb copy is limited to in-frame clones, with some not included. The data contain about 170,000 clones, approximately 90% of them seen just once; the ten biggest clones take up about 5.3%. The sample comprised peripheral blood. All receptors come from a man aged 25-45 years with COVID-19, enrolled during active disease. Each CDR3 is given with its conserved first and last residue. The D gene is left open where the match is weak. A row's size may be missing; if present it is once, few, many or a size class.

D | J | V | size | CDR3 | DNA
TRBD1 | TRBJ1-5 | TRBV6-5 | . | CASRAQGTQPQHF | TGTGCCAGCAGAGCACAGGGGACTCAGCCCCAGCATTTT
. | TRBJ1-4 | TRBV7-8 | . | CASSPYRRVGEKLFF | TGTGCCAGCAGCCCATACAGGAGGGTGGGTGAAAAACTGTTTTTT
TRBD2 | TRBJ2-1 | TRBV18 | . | CASSISGTSVYEQFF | TGTGCCAGCTCAATCTCCGGGACTAGCGTCTATGAGCAGTTCTTC
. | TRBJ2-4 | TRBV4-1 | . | CASSQEGSGAAKNIQYF | TGCGCCAGCAGCCAAGAAGGGTCGGGAGCAGCAAAAAACATTCAGTACTTC
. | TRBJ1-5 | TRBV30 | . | CACHDGGLYSNQPQHF | TGTGCCTGCCACGACGGGGGACTATATAGCAATCAGCCCCAGCATTTT
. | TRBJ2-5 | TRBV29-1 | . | CSVRNGVAQYF | TGCAGCGTTCGTAACGGAGTGGCCCAGTACTTC
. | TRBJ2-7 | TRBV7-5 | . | CARSLAAGADYEQYF | TGTGCCAGAAGCTTAGCGGCGGGGGCGGATTACGAGCAGTACTTC
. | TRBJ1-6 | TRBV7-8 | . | CASSLYRPPGMESPLHF | TGTGCCAGCAGCTTATATCGTCCTCCAGGGATGGAATCACCCCTCCACTTT
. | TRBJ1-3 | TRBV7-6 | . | CASSQGSSGNTIYF | TGTGCCAGCAGCCAGGGAAGCTCTGGAAACACCATATATTTT
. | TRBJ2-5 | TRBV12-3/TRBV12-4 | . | CASSSSPGETQYF | TGTGCCAGCAGTTCGAGCCCGGGGGAGACCCAGTACTTC
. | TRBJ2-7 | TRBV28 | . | CASSFGGTEAHEQYF | TGTGCCAGCAGTTTCGGCGGGACGGAAGCCCACGAGCAGTACTTC
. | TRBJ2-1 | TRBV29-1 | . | CSVEDWWATGITYNEQFF | TGCAGCGTTGAAGATTGGTGGGCAACAGGGATAACCTACAATGAGCAGTTCTTC
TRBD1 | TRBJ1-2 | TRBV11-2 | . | CASSSYGQGVLAGYGYTF | TGTGCCAGCAGCTCATACGGACAGGGAGTACTGGCAGGCTATGGCTACACCTTC
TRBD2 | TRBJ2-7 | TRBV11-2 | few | CASSTRLAEAYEQYF | TGTGCCAGCAGCACCCGACTAGCGGAGGCCTACGAGCAGTACTTC
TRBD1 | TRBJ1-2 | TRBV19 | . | CASNDGTGIGYTF | TGTGCCAGTAACGATGGGACAGGGATAGGCTACACCTTC
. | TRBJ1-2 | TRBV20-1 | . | CSLPSYGYTF | TGCAGTCTCCCCAGTTATGGCTACACCTTC
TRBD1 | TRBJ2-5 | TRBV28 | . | CASSLPLDRGETQYF | TGTGCCAGCAGTTTACCCTTGGACAGGGGTGAGACCCAGTACTTC
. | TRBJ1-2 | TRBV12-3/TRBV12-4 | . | CASTIRGNYGYTF | TGTGCCAGCACTATTAGGGGTAACTATGGCTACACCTTC
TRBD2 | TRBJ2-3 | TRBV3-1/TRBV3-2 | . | CASSQDRSSGGCTDTQYF | TGTGCCAGCAGCCAAGATAGGTCTAGCGGGGGATGCACAGATACGCAGTATTTT
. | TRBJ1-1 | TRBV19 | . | CASTLYLGPNTEAFF | TGTGCCAGTACCCTTTATCTGGGCCCAAACACTGAAGCTTTCTTT
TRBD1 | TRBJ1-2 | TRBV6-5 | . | CASRTTGGAYGYTF | TGTGCCAGCAGGACGACAGGGGGCGCCTATGGCTACACCTTC
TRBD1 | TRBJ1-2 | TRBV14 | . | CASSRDRTNYGYTF | TGTGCCAGCAGTCGGGACAGAACTAACTATGGCTACACCTTC
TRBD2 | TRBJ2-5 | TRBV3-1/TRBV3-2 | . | CASSQAGTSGGRGQETQYF | TGTGCCAGCAGCCAAGCTGGGACTAGCGGGGGGAGAGGGCAAGAGACCCAGTACTTC
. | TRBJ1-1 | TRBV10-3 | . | CAIRPGQNTEAFF | TGTGCCATCAGGCCGGGACAGAACACTGAAGCTTTCTTT
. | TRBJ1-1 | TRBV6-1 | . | CASSDRRNTEAFF | TGTGCCAGCAGTGACAGAAGGAACACTGAAGCTTTCTTT
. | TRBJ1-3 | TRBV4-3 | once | CASSQELVPRAENTIYF | TGCGCCAGCAGCCAAGAGTTGGTGCCCAGGGCTGAAAACACCATATATTTT
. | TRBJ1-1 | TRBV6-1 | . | CASSEAPSRGNTEAFF | TGTGCCAGCAGTGAAGCCCCGTCGCGGGGAAACACTGAAGCTTTCTTT
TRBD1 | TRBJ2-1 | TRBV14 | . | CASTLRQGNEQFF | TGTGCCAGCACCCTAAGACAGGGCAATGAGCAGTTCTTC
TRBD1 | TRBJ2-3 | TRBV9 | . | CASSSGGAGGSTDTQYF | TGTGCCAGCAGCTCTGGGGGAGCAGGGGGTAGTACAGATACGCAGTATTTT
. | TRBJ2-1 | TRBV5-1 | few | CASSLTAEGNEQFF | TGCGCCAGCAGCTTGACAGCGGAGGGGAATGAGCAGTTCTTC
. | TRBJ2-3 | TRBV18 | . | CASSPLEGTRTDTQYF | TGTGCCAGCTCACCTTTAGAGGGAACGCGCACAGATACGCAGTATTTT
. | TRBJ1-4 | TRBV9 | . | CASNSGGDEKLFF | TGTGCCAGCAACTCTGGCGGGGATGAAAAACTGTTTTTT
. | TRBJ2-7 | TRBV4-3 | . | CASSQGRDSYEQYF | TGCGCCAGCAGCCAAGGCCGGGACTCCTACGAGCAGTACTTC
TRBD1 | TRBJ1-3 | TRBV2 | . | CASSEATGLTGNTIYF | TGTGCCAGCAGTGAAGCGACAGGGTTGACTGGAAACACCATATATTTT
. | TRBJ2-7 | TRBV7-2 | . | CASSSRAPSRVPYEQYF | TGTGCCAGCAGCTCAAGAGCCCCGTCCAGGGTACCCTACGAGCAGTACTTC
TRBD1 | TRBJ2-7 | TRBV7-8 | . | CASSFYRGWDEQYF | TGTGCCAGCAGCTTCTACAGGGGTTGGGACGAGCAGTACTTC
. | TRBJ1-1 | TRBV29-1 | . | CSVEGTVNTEAFF | TGCAGCGTTGAAGGGACAGTGAACACTGAAGCTTTCTTT
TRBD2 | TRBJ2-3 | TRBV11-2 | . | CASSLSSGGLLNAQYF | TGTGCCAGCAGCTTAAGTAGCGGGGGCCTCCTAAATGCGCAGTATTTT
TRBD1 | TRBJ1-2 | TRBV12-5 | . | CASGLKLQGAFGGYTF | TGTGCTAGTGGTTTGAAGTTACAGGGGGCGTTTGGTGGCTACACCTTC
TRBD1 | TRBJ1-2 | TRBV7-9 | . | CASSIQTGAGYTF | TGTGCCAGCAGCATCCAGACAGGGGCTGGCTACACCTTC
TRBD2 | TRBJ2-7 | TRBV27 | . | CASSLGGVGSGIYEQYF | TGTGCCAGCAGCTTGGGGGGAGTGGGTAGCGGGATCTACGAGCAGTACTTC
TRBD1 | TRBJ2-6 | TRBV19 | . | CASSIWTGRAGANVLTF | TGTGCCAGTAGTATATGGACAGGGAGAGCTGGGGCCAACGTCCTGACTTTC